One sample yielded the 21 T cell receptor beta chains listed below, sequenced in a study of T cell responses to AZD1222 COVID-19 vaccine. The data were produced by immunoSEQ multiplex PCR, yet TCRdb's version contains in-frame clones alone and is incomplete. The sample lists 98,000 or so clones, approximately 88% seen once, with around 9% in the top ten. Sequencing used peripheral blood, obtained on day 0 of AZD1222 vaccination. These receptors were taken from an adult in good health.

The gene calls are TRBV5-1 and TRBJ2-2, with D tentatively TRBD2 (6 bases). V was shortened by 0 bases and J by 5 bases, with 8 bases between the two germline ends. This CDR3 comprises 14 residues. Germline assignment: CDR1 SGHRS and CDR2 YFSETQ. In DNA, the CDR3 is TGCGCCAGCAGCTTGGCTAGCGAGACCGGGGAGCTGTTTTTT. It encodes CASSLASETGELFF.

The rearrangement joins TRBV6-5 to TRBJ2-3; D may be TRBD1 (6 bases). CDR1 MNHEY and CDR2 SVGAGI come from the germline V gene. V dropped 0 bases and J dropped 0 bases, with 10 bases sitting between them. The CDR3 is 16 residues long. The CDR3: CASSYSGTTSTDTQYF. The CDR3 DNA sequence: TGTGCCAGCAGTTACTCCGGGACAACGAGCACAGATACGCAGTATTTT.

This sequence joins TRBV7-2 and TRBJ2-3; 8 bases match TRBD1. The CDR3 is made up of 17 amino acids. Germline CDR1 is SGHTA and CDR2 is FQGNSA. J gave up 3 bases and V 5 bases, and 13 bases lay outside the gene matches. In nucleotides, the CDR3 is TGTGCCAGCAGCCAAGCCGACAGGGGTATTTCTACAGATACGCAGTATTTT. This codes for CASSQADRGISTDTQYF.

The chain carries TRBV5-1 and TRBJ1-5; a weak D match, TRBD1 (5 bases). In germline, CDR1 is SGHRS, CDR2 YFSETQ. V was shortened by 4 bases and J by 7 bases, with 18 bases between the two germline ends. CDR3 length equals 15 residues. CDR3 DNA sequence: TGCGCCAGCAGCCCTGGGGGGTGGGGAGACCAGCCCCAGCATTTT. Residues: CASSPGGWGDQPQHF.

This clone is a singleton in its sample. The V and J genes are TRBV6-4 and TRBJ2-1, with D perhaps matching TRBD2 (5 bases). CDR1 is MRHNA, CDR2 SNTAGT, per germline. Trimming took off 3 bases at V and 4 bases at J, with 13 bases between the two ends. The CDR3 contains 15 residues. The CDR3, as DNA: TGTGCCAGCAGTGATGCGGCCCGCGGGTACAATGAGCAGTTCTTC. Translating gives CASSDAARGYNEQFF.

V is TRBV6-2 or TRBV6-3 and J is TRBJ1-2, with TRBD1 matching 7 bases. The germline gives CDR1 MNHEY, CDR2 SVGEGT. The V and J ends lost 5 bases and 2 bases, in that order; junction bases with no gene match: 5. The CDR3 covers 14 residues. CDR3 amino acids: CASSPTGRNYGYTF. Here the CDR3 DNA reads TGTGCCAGCAGTCCGACAGGGAGAAACTATGGCTACACCTTC.

The rearrangement uses TRBV7-2 and TRBJ2-7; D possibly corresponds to TRBD1 (6 bases). V was clipped by 2 bases and J by 3 bases, with 11 bases between them. From germline, CDR1 is SGHTA and CDR2 FQGNSA. The CDR3 is 14 amino acids. CDR3 bases: TGTGCCAGCAGCTTAAACAGGGTACTCTACGAGCAGTACTTC. Its protein is CASSLNRVLYEQYF.

CDR3 sequence: CASSLGVSGELFF. As DNA, the CDR3 is TGCGCCAGCAGCTTGGGAGTCTCCGGGGAGCTGTTTTTT. The chain joins TRBV5-1 to TRBJ2-2, with D hard to call. Per the germline V gene, CDR1 is SGHRS and CDR2 is YFSETQ. CDR3 length: 13 amino acids. The V end was cut by 0 bases, the J end by 6 bases, with 6 bases between.

V is TRBV7-2 and J is TRBJ2-4, with 7 bases identical to TRBD1. Germline lookup yields CDR1 SGHTA and CDR2 FQGNSA. After removal of 3 bases from V and 6 bases from J, the junction contained 2 bases not matched to a gene. The CDR3 is 13 amino acids. For the CDR3, the DNA is TGTGCCAGCAGCTTTGGGGACAGAAACATTCAGTACTTC. Translation gives CASSFGDRNIQYF.

The chain carries TRBV7-9 and TRBJ2-7; TRBD2 might be the D (6 bases). Trimming took 5 bases from V and 3 from J, leaving 11 bases between them. The CDR3 consists of 13 residues. Germline V CDR1 and CDR2: SEHNR, FQNEAQ (reference sequence). The CDR3: CASSRSGGYEQYF. In DNA form, the CDR3 reads TGTGCCAGCAGCCGCTCCGGGGGCTACGAGCAGTACTTC.

About this clone: The sample has other DNA sequences that encode this CDR3 too. The V and J genes are TRBV5-6 and TRBJ1-5, with a tentative D call TRBD1 (6 bases). Germline loops: CDR1 SGHDT, CDR2 YYEEEE. The V end was cut by 0 bases, the J end by 3 bases, with 10 bases between. The CDR3 runs to 15 residues. CDR3 coding DNA: TGTGCCAGCAGCTTGGGAGGGGGAAACAATCAGCCCCAGCATTTT. It yields the protein CASSLGGGNNQPQHF.

This chain joins TRBV10-3 and TRBJ1-2; D unresolved. The CDR3 spans 13 residues. Germline CDR1 and CDR2: ENHRY and SYGVKD. V lost 3 bases and J 8 bases, leaving 13 bases between the germline ends. The CDR3 region has the DNA TGTGCCATCAGTGACAGTCCGATGCACGGCTACACCTTC. Translating it yields CAISDSPMHGYTF.

V and J are TRBV7-2 and TRBJ1-5; D gene unclear. This CDR3 spans 13 amino acids. Germline-derived CDR1 and CDR2 are SGHTA and FQGNSA. V was shortened by 5 bases and J by 0 bases, with 5 bases between the two germline ends. CDR3 in DNA: TGTGCCAGCAGCCCGTATAGCAATCAGCCCCAGCATTTT. This encodes CASSPYSNQPQHF.

The DNA of the CDR3 is TGTGCCAGCACCTACTGGGGACTAGCGGGAGGCCCCCCCGGGGAGCTGTTTTTT. It translates to CASTYWGLAGGPPGELFF. The V and J genes are TRBV27 and TRBJ2-2; 15 bases agree with TRBD2. The V gene's germline CDR1 is MNHEY and CDR2 SMNVEV (reference sequence). The CDR3 has 18 amino acids. Losses at the gene ends were 7 bases for V and 6 bases for J; bases not matched to a gene: 12.

This clone was detected only once. The V call is TRBV7-3, the J call TRBJ2-3; D might be TRBD1 (5 bases). This CDR3 contains 14 residues. Germline V gives CDR1 SGHTA, CDR2 FQGTGA. V dropped 5 bases and J dropped 2 bases, with 11 bases sitting between them. The CDR3 sequence: CASSPRGDTDTQYF. The DNA of the CDR3 is TGTGCCAGCAGCCCAAGGGGTGACACAGATACGCAGTATTTT.

This chain uses TRBV28 with TRBJ1-4; D remains ambiguous. Per the germline V gene, CDR1 is MDHEN and CDR2 is SYDVKM. The CDR3 is made up of 20 amino acids. The V end was cut by 6 bases, the J end by 7 bases, with 33 bases between. Written as DNA, the CDR3 is TGTGCCAGCAGCCACTCCCCCGGCAACCTGATCGGGTTTATGTCTGAAAAACTGTTTTTT. Protein: CASSHSPGNLIGFMSEKLFF.

The V call is TRBV4-3, the J call TRBJ1-3; D uncertain. Deletions cut 0 bases from V and 0 bases from J, with 15 bases between. Germline assignment: CDR1 LGHNA and CDR2 YSLEER. This CDR3 has 18 residues. CDR3 DNA sequence: TGCGCCAGCAGCCAAGAGTTTCTCCGGTGGTACTCTGGAAACACCATATATTTT. Translating gives CASSQEFLRWYSGNTIYF.

V is TRBV6-5 and J is TRBJ2-3; 7 bases line up with TRBD2. This CDR3 has 12 amino acids. Germline CDR1 MNHEY, CDR2 SVGAGI. V shed 10 bases and J 2 bases; nucleotides not matched to a gene: 3. Here the CDR3 DNA reads TGTGCCACCAAGCGGGACACAGATACGCAGTATTTT. Translating it yields CATKRDTDTQYF.

The table lists this clone with a count of one. V is TRBV7-2 and J is TRBJ1-1; no firm D call. Deletions cut 2 bases from V and 3 bases from J, with 1 base between. Per the germline V gene, CDR1 is SGHTA and CDR2 is FQGNSA. The length of the CDR3 is 11 residues. The CDR3 spells CASSLYTEAFF. The CDR3 nucleotides are TGTGCCAGCAGCTTATACACTGAAGCTTTCTTT.

DNA of the CDR3: TGTGCCACCGCAAAGAACACTGAAGCTTTCTTT. Its protein is CATAKNTEAFF. The chain couples TRBV10-3 to TRBJ1-1, with no clear D. This CDR3 region has 11 residues. CDR1 and CDR2 from the germline V gene are ENHRY and SYGVKD. The germline V and J ends were trimmed by 10 bases and 1 base, with 7 bases remaining between them.

The V and J genes are TRBV6-4 and TRBJ2-1, with TRBD2 as a possible D gene (6 bases). Per germline, CDR1 MRHNA and CDR2 SNTAGT. CDR3 length equals 17 residues. The germline V and J ends were trimmed by 3 bases and 8 bases, with 23 bases remaining between them. The DNA for the CDR3 is TGTGCCAGCAGTGAATTAGGAGGAGGGAACATCTTACATGAGCAGTTCTTC. This sequence encodes CASSELGGGNILHEQFF.